This entry is about one T cell receptor beta chain. Its matching antigen is unknown. This CDR3 contains 12 residues. The V and J ends lost 4 bases and 6 bases respectively, with 10 bases between them. CDR1 is SGHRS and CDR2 is YFSETQ in the germline V gene. 5'RACE with constant-segment primers built TCRalpha and TCRbeta cDNA libraries with UMIs. Using its own MiXCR run on the 5' RACE reads, TCRdb lists one record per CDR3 protein. The sample carries approximately 250,000 distinct CDR3 sequences, roughly a sixth recorded once. These data are taken from a study of T-cell memory formation after mild COVID-19. Study background: TCR clustering was largely donor specific. Regarding the study as a whole: Among CD4+ contracting clones, most were CM and EM, and CD8+ ones EMRA. Memory sampled before infection contained some responding clones, suggesting cross-reactive memory joined.

The source material was PBMCs or a T cell subset sorted from them (not recorded which). The chain couples TRBV5-1 to TRBJ1-2; the D gene is possibly TRBD1 (5 bases). The sequence derives from a man younger than 30 who had mild COVID-19 (a few samples of this study predate the infection). Cell type and time point are not known. DNA of the CDR3: TGCGCCAGCAGCCCCGGGACGGATGGCTACACCTTC. Protein sequence: CASSPGTDGYTF.